A single sample is the source of the 8 T cell receptor beta chains below, sequenced in a study of blood T cell repertoires in COVID-19. Generated by immunoSEQ multiplex PCR, the TCRdb table keeps only in-frame clones and is missing some. Of almost 500,000 clones listed, roughly nine tenths are singletons. Sequenced sample: PBMCs or T cells enriched from blood (not recorded which). The receptors shown here come from a woman aged 60 to 75 who had recovered from COVID-19.

This chain joins TRBV5-6 and TRBJ2-2, with 7 bases lining up with TRBD1. Looked up from germline, CDR1 is SGHDT and CDR2 is YYEEEE. Trimming removed 2 bases from V and 7 bases from J; junction bases left unmatched: 14. This CDR3 contains 17 residues. The CDR3 coding sequence is TGTGCCAGCAGCTTTGTCGGACAGGCGCTTAGGGTCGGGGAGCTGTTTTTT. It yields the protein CASSFVGQALRVGELFF. Drawing the rest from reference TRBV5-6 and TRBJ2-2, the complete variable domain is DAGVTQSPTHLIKTRGQQVTLRCSPKSGHDTVSWYQQALGQGPQFIFQYYEEEERQRGNFPDRFSGHQFPNYSSELNVNALLLGDSALYLCASSFVGQALRVGELFFGEGSRLTVL.

The chain uses TRBV6-5 and TRBJ2-3, with 15 bases identical to TRBD2. The CDR3 runs 15 residues. The ends lost 7 bases at V and 6 bases at J; junction bases unmatched: 5. Germline lookup yields CDR1 MNHEY and CDR2 SVGAGI. CDR3 coding DNA: TGTGCCAGCACAACGGGACTAGCGGGGGGCGATACGCAGTATTTT. Translated: CASTTGLAGGDTQYF.

V usage is TRBV19 and J usage is TRBJ1-2; D possibly corresponds to TRBD1 (6 bases). The germline V and J ends were trimmed by 7 bases and 5 bases, with 11 bases remaining between them. CDR1 and CDR2 (germline): LNHDA, SQIVND (reference sequence). The CDR3 spans 12 residues. The chain's CDR3 is CASNLGAYGYTF. The CDR3 DNA reads TGTGCCAGTAATCTGGGGGCATATGGCTACACCTTC.

Here the CDR3 reads CASSVEGANTEAFF. The CDR3 DNA reads as TGTGCCAGCAGCGTAGAAGGGGCGAACACTGAAGCTTTCTTT. The rearrangement links TRBV9 to TRBJ1-1, with a tentative D call TRBD1 (5 bases). CDR1 and CDR2 from the germline V gene are SGDLS and YYNGEE. The V end lost 0 bases, the J end lost 1 base, and 7 bases lay between the germline ends. This CDR3 spans 14 amino acids.

V is TRBV29-1 and J is TRBJ1-3, with D possibly being TRBD1 (5 bases). The V end was cut by 7 bases, the J end by 1 base, with 11 bases between. The CDR3 has 13 residues. Germline assignment: CDR1 SQVTM and CDR2 ANQGSEA. The CDR3 DNA reads TGCAGCGCTCGGGGGTTGTCTGGAAACACCATATATTTT. Translation gives CSARGLSGNTIYF.

This chain joins TRBV18 and TRBJ1-1; 8 bases are a match to TRBD1. The germline CDR1 and CDR2 sequences are KGHSH and LQKENI. The CDR3 runs to 13 residues. V trimming: 5 bases; J trimming: 7 bases; junction bases outside the gene matches: 6. The CDR3 loop reads CASSTYGQGEAFF. CDR3 DNA: TGTGCCAGCTCAACTTACGGACAGGGTGAAGCTTTCTTT.

This chain uses TRBV4-2 with TRBJ2-1; D may be TRBD2 (6 bases). This CDR3 contains 16 residues. V was shortened by 0 bases and J by 6 bases, with 15 bases between the two germline ends. The germline V gene has CDR1 LGHNA and CDR2 YNFKEQ. The CDR3 protein is CASSQESGDSPNEQFF. CDR3 coding DNA: TGTGCCAGCAGCCAAGAGAGTGGGGACTCTCCCAATGAGCAGTTCTTC.

The chain uses TRBV7-2 and TRBJ1-1, with D possibly being TRBD1 (6 bases). Germline CDR1 and CDR2: SGHTA and FQGNSA. CDR3 length: 14 residues. Between the trimmed V and J ends, which lost 5 bases and 0 bases, there was a span of 10 bases. Here the CDR3 reads CASSIQGLNTEAFF. The CDR3 region has the DNA TGTGCCAGCAGCATTCAGGGGTTGAACACTGAAGCTTTCTTT.